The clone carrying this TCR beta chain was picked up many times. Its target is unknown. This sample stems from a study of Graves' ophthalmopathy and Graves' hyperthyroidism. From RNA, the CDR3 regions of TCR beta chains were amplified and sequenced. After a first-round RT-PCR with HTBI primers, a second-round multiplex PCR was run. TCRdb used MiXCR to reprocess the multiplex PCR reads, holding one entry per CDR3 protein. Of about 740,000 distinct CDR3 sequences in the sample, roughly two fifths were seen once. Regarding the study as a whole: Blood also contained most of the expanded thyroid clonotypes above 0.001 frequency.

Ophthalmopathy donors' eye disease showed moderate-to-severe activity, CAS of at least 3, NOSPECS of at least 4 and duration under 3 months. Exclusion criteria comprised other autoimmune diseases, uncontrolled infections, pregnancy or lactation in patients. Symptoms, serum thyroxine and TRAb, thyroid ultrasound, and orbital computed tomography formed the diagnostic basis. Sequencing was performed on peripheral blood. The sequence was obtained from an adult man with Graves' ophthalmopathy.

The CDR3 loop is CSARDLAGQETQYF. CDR3 bases: TGCAGTGCTAGAGATCTAGCAGGGCAAGAGACCCAGTACTTC. The chain employs TRBV20-1 and TRBJ2-5; D assignment may be TRBD1 or TRBD2 (5 bases each). The CDR3 runs 14 residues. V lost 0 bases, J lost 2 bases, and 10 bases lay in between. Germline V gene sequence: CDR1 DFQATT, CDR2 SNEGSKA (reference sequence).